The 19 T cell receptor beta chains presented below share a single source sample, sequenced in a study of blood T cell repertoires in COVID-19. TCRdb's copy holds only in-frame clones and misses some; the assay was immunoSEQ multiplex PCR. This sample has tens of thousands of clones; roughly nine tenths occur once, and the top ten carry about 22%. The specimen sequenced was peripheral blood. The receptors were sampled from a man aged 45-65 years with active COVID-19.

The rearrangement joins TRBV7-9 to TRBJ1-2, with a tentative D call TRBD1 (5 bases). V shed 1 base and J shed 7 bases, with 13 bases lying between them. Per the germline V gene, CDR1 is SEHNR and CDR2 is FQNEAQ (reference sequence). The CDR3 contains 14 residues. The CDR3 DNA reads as TGTGCCAGCAGCTTAGGGGGCCAGGGTGGTGGCTACACCTTC. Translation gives CASSLGGQGGGYTF.

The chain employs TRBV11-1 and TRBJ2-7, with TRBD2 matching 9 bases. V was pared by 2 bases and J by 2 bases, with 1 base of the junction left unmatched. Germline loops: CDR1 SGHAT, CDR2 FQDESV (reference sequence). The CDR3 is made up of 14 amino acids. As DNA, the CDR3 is TGTGCCAGCAGCTTACTAGCGGGACCCTACGAGCAGTACTTC. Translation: CASSLLAGPYEQYF.

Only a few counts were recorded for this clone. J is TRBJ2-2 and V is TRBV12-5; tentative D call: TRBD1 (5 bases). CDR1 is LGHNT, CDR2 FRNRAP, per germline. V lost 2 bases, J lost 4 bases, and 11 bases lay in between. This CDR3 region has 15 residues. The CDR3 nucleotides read TGTGCTAGTGGTTTGAGGCAGGGTGGCACCGGGGAGCTGTTTTTT. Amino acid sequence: CASGLRQGGTGELFF.

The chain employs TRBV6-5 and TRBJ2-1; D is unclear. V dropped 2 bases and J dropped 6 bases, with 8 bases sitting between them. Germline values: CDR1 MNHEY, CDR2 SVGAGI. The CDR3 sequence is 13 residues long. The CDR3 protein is CASSYLRANEQFF. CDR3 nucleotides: TGTGCCAGCAGTTACCTTAGAGCCAATGAGCAGTTCTTC.

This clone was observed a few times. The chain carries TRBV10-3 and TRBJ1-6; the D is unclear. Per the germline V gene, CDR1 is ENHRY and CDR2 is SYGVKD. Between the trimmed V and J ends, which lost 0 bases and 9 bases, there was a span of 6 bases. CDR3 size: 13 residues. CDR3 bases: TGTGCCATCAGTGAGTCGGGCCTTTCACCCCTCCACTTT. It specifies CAISESGLSPLHF.

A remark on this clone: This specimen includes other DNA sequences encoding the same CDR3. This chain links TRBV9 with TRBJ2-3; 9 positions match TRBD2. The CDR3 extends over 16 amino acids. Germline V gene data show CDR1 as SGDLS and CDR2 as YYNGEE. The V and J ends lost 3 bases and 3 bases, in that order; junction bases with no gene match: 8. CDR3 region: CASSASAGGGTDTQYF. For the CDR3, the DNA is TGTGCCAGCAGCGCCTCAGCGGGAGGAGGGACAGATACGCAGTATTTT. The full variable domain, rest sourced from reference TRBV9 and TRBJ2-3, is DSGVTQTPKHLITATGQRVTLRCSPRSGDLSVYWYQQSLDQGLQFLIQYYNGEERAKGNILERFSAQQFPDLHSELNLSSLELGDSALYFCASSASAGGGTDTQYFGPGTRLTVL.

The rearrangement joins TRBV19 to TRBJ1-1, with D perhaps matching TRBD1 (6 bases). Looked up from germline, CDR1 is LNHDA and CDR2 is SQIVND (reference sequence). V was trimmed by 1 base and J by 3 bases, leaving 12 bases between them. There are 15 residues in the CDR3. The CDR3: CASSIVRGADTEAFF. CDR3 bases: TGTGCCAGTAGTATAGTCAGGGGCGCGGACACTGAAGCTTTCTTT.

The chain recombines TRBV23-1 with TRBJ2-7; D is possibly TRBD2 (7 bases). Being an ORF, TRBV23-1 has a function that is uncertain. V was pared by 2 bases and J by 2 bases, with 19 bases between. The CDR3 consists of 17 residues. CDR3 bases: TGCGCCAGCAGTCAACTCGGGGGGCGGGGCGGCACCTACGAGCAGTACTTC. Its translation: CASSQLGGRGGTYEQYF.

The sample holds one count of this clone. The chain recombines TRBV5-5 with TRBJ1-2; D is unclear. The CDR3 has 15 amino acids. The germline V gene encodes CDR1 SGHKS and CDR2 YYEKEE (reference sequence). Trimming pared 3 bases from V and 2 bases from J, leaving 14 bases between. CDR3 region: CASSSEGGLNYGYTF. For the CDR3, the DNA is TGTGCCAGCAGCTCGGAGGGAGGCTTGAACTATGGCTACACCTTC. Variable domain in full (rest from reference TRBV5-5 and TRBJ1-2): DAGVTQSPTHLIKTRGQQVTLRCSPISGHKSVSWYQQVLGQGPQFIFQYYEKEERGRGNFPDRFSARQFPNYSSELNVNALLLGDSALYLCASSSEGGLNYGYTFGSGTRLTVV.

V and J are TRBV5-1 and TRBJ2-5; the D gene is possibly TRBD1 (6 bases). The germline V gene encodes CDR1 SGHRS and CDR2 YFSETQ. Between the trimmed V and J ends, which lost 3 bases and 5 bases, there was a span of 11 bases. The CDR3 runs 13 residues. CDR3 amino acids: CASSSGQKETQYF. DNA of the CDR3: TGCGCCAGCAGCTCTGGACAGAAGGAGACCCAGTACTTC. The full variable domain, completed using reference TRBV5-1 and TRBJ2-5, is KAGVTQTPRYLIKTRGQQVTLSCSPISGHRSVSWYQQTPGQGLQFLFEYFSETQRNKGNFPGRFSGRQFSNSRSEMNVSTLELGDSALYLCASSSGQKETQYFGPGTRLLVL.

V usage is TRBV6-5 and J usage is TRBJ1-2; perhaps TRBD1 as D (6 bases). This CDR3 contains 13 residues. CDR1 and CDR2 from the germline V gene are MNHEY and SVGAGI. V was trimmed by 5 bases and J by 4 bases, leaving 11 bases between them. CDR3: CASSPGTSYGYTF. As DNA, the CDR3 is TGTGCCAGCAGTCCCGGGACATCCTATGGCTACACCTTC.

Written as DNA, the CDR3 is TGTGCCAGCAGTGAAGAGGGGAAAGCGGGATACAATGAGCAGTTCTTC. Protein product: CASSEEGKAGYNEQFF. The chain recombines TRBV6-1 with TRBJ2-1; 7 bases map to TRBD2. Germline loops: CDR1 MNHNS, CDR2 SASEGT. V shed 1 base, J shed 4 bases, and the junction held 7 bases outside the gene matches. The CDR3 is made up of 16 amino acids.

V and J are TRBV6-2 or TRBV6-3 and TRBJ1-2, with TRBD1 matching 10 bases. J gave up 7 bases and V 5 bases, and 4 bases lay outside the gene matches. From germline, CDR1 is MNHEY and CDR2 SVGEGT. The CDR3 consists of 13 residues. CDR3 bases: TGTGCCAGCAGTCTGACAGGGGGCCTTGGCTACACCTTC. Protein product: CASSLTGGLGYTF.

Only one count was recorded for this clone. The CDR3 nucleotides are TGCAGCACCTTGAAAACCCGGACAGTTAACAATGAGCAGTTCTTC. Its protein product is CSTLKTRTVNNEQFF. The gene calls are TRBV29-1 and TRBJ2-1, with a weak D call TRBD1 (6 bases). The V end was cut by 8 bases, the J end by 5 bases, with 22 bases between. This CDR3 has 15 residues. Germline CDR1 SQVTM, CDR2 ANQGSEA.

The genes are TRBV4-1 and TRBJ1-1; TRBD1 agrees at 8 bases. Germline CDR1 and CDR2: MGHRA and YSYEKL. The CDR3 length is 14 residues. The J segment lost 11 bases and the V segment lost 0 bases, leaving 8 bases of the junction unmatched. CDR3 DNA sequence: TGCGCCAGCAGCCAAGATCCGCAGGGGGCTAAGGCTTTCTTT. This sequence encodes CASSQDPQGAKAFF.

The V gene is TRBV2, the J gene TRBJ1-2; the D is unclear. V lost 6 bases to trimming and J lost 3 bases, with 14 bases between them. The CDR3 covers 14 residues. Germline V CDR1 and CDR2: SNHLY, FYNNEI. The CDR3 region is CASRDGPRDYGYTF. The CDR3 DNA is TGTGCCAGCAGGGACGGGCCGAGGGACTATGGCTACACCTTC. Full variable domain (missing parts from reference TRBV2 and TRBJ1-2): EPEVTQTPSHQVTQMGQEVILRCVPISNHLYFYWYRQILGQKVEFLVSFYNNEISEKSEIFDDQFSVERPDGSNFTLKIRSTKLEDSAMYFCASRDGPRDYGYTFGSGTRLTVV.

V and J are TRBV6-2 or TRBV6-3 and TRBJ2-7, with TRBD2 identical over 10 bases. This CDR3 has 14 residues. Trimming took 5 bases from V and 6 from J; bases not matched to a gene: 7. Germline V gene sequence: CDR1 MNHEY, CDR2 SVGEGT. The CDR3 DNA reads TGTGCCAGCAGTCTAGCGGGAGAGCTCCGCGAGCAGTACTTC. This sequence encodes CASSLAGELREQYF.

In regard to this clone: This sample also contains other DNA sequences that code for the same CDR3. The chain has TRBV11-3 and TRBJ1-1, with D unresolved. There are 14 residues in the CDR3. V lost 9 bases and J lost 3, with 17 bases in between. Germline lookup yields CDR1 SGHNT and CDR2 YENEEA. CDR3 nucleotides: TGTGCCAGTACCCAATTCCTAGGCGACACTGAAGCTTTCTTT. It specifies CASTQFLGDTEAFF.

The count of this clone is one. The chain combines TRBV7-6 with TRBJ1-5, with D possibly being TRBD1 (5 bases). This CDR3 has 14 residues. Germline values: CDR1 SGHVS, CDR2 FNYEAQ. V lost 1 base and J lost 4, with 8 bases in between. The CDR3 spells CASSLGQRNQPQHF. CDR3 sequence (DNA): TGTGCCAGCAGCTTAGGACAGAGGAATCAGCCCCAGCATTTT.